This T cell receptor beta chain is drawn from a study of shared clonotypes between healthy human individuals. Study-wide points: What naive subsets generally showed was a larger estimated richness than memory subsets showed. Represented diversity, genetic and exposure-history alike, was limited by few donors.

The input for sorted-subset replicate PCRs was around 200 ng DNA, around 30,000 T cell genomes. Generated by immunoSEQ multiplex PCR, the TCRdb table keeps only in-frame clones and is missing some. This table has under 2.5 million clones, 85% to 95% appearing once. With regard to this clone: Its antigen is as yet unknown.

The CDR3 runs 14 residues. With 6 bases removed from V and 4 bases from J, the gap between germline ends came to 12 bases. Germline loops: CDR1 SNHLY, CDR2 FYNNEI. Sequences were obtained from naive CD4+ T cells from PBMCs. The subset: CD45RA+ positively selected. This receptor was obtained from a man in his late teens or twenties in good health. Some clones in this sample may be carry-over from other donors' samples. The genes are TRBV2 and TRBJ2-2; D remains ambiguous. This chain's CDR3 is CASRGERTTGELFF. CDR3 sequence (DNA): TGTGCCAGCAGAGGCGAGCGCACCACCGGGGAGCTGTTTTTT.